A selection of T cell receptor beta chains follows, all from one sample in a study of T cells in localized non-small cell lung cancer. Method: immunoSEQ multiplex PCR; TCRdb's copy keeps in-frame clones and lacks some. The table records around 83,000 clones, roughly 80% of them present only once. The material was PBMCs, obtained before any cancer treatment. The source is a man between 40 and 70 years old with stage II squamous cell lung carcinoma. CDR3s include the opening cysteine and the closing phenylalanine or tryptophan. D genes are given only for firm matches. Rows may omit the clone size; those that give it use once, few, many or a size class.

J gene	V gene	clone size	D gene	CDR3 DNA	CDR3 protein
TRBJ2-1	TRBV7-2	.	TRBD2	TGTGCCAGCAGCTCCCGACTAGCGGATGAGCAGTTCTTC	CASSSRLADEQFF
TRBJ2-7	TRBV4-1	.	.	TGCGCCAGCAGCCAAGGACAGAGGGGCTACGAGCAGTACTTC	CASSQGQRGYEQYF
TRBJ2-5	TRBV7-2	.	.	TGTGCCAGCAGCTTGTTTGCCGCCCAAGAGACCCAGTACTTC	CASSLFAAQETQYF
TRBJ2-3	TRBV29-1	few	TRBD2	TGCAGCGTTGGTTTTAGCGGGAGGGATAGCACAGATACGCAGTATTTT	CSVGFSGRDSTDTQYF
TRBJ2-5	TRBV30	.	.	TGTGCCTGGAGGGCCAGGGAGGAGACCCAGTACTTC	CAWRAREETQYF
TRBJ1-3	TRBV30	.	TRBD1	TGTGCCTGGAGAGAGGAGGGGGCGACCATATATTTT	CAWREEGATIYF
TRBJ2-3	TRBV11-2	few	TRBD1	TGTGCCAGCAGCCTTGGACAGGGTTTAGATACGCAGTATTTT	CASSLGQGLDTQYF
TRBJ2-1	TRBV29-1	.	TRBD2	TGCAGCACCCAGGCGGGGGGTTCCTACAATGAGCAGTTCTTC	CSTQAGGSYNEQFF
TRBJ1-1	TRBV5-6	.	.	TGTGCCAGCAGCAACTCGGGACATCTAGCTTTCTTT	CASSNSGHLAFF
TRBJ2-1	TRBV5-8	.	TRBD2	TGTGCCAGCAGCTCGATAGCGGGACTGGGGTTCTTC	CASSSIAGLGFF
TRBJ2-7	TRBV4-2	.	.	TGTGCCAGCAGCCAAGATGGGGCCAGGGGGGCCGAGCAGTACTTC	CASSQDGARGAEQYF
TRBJ2-1	TRBV30	.	TRBD2	TGTGCCTGGACGGGATATAGCGGGATTAGCGATGAGCAGTTCTTC	CAWTGYSGISDEQFF
TRBJ2-7	TRBV6-5	.	TRBD1	TGTGCCAGCAGTTACCGGGACAGGGGGACCTACGAGCAGTACTTC	CASSYRDRGTYEQYF
TRBJ2-7	TRBV6-5	.	.	TGTGCCAGCAGGGGACCCTACGAGCAGTACTTC	CASRGPYEQYF
TRBJ2-2	TRBV9	.	.	TGTGCCAGCAGACTGGACCTAAGTACCGGGGAGCTGTTTTTT	CASRLDLSTGELFF
TRBJ2-7	TRBV19	.	.	TGTGCCAGTGGTAAGGGGGGCGAGCAGTACTTC	CASGKGGEQYF
TRBJ2-1	TRBV19	.	.	TGTGCCAGGGACGTATTGAGCTCCTACAATGAGCAGTTCTTC	CARDVLSSYNEQFF
TRBJ1-2	TRBV30	.	TRBD1	TGTGCCTGGAGCGTTACCTCAGGGGGCCGGGGTGGCTACACCTTC	CAWSVTSGGRGGYTF
TRBJ1-3	TRBV2	.	.	TGTGCCAGCAGTGGGGAAGGGGGTTCCTCAGGCACCATATATTTT	CASSGEGGSSGTIYF
TRBJ1-1	TRBV13	once	TRBD1	TGTGCCAGCAGCTTAGCCAGGGGGCCCACTGAAGCTTTCTTT	CASSLARGPTEAFF
TRBJ1-5	TRBV19	.	.	TGTGCCAGTATTGAGGCGGAGAACAGAGGCAATCAGCCCCAGCATTTT	CASIEAENRGNQPQHF
TRBJ2-3	TRBV2	.	TRBD2	TGTGCCAGCAGTCTAGCGGGAGTTGTAGATACGCAGTATTTT	CASSLAGVVDTQYF
TRBJ2-2	TRBV19	.	.	TGTGCCAGTAGTATTGACGGGGTGGCTACCGGGGAGCTGTTTTTT	CASSIDGVATGELFF
TRBJ2-5	TRBV2	.	TRBD2	TGTGCCAGCAGTCCCAGGAGTAGCGGGAGGTTAGGGGGAGAGACCCAGTACTTC	CASSPRSSGRLGGETQYF
TRBJ1-1	TRBV7-2	.	.	TGTGCCAGCAGCACCAGACAGCCTGAAGCTTTCTTT	CASSTRQPEAFF